These 12 T cell receptor beta chains originate from one sample sequenced in a study of blood T cell repertoires in COVID-19. Assay: immunoSEQ multiplex PCR; the TCRdb copy retains only in-frame clones and omits some. In the table there are about 350,000 clones, roughly nine tenths of which are singletons. Specimen: peripheral blood. The receptor set was obtained from a woman aged 60 to 75 with COVID-19, enrolled during active disease.

CDR3 DNA: TGTGCCAGCAGCCCGGCCGGGGAGCTGTTTTTT. Protein: CASSPAGELFF. V is TRBV7-8 and J is TRBJ2-2, with no clear D. Per germline, CDR1 SGHVS and CDR2 FQNEAQ. Trimming cost V 5 bases and J 6 bases, with 4 bases left between them. This CDR3 comprises 11 residues. The complete variable domain, with remaining parts taken from reference TRBV7-8 and TRBJ2-2, reads GAGVSQSPRYKVAKRGQDVALRCDPISGHVSLFWYQQALGQGPEFLTYFQNEAQLDKSGLPSDRFFAERPEGSVSTLKIQRTQQEDSAVYLCASSPAGELFFGEGSRLTVL.

The V call is TRBV5-1, the J call TRBJ1-6; TRBD1 aligns across 7 bases. The CDR3 has 16 amino acids. Per the germline V gene, CDR1 is SGHRS and CDR2 is YFSETQ. V dropped 0 bases and J dropped 5; count of bases not matched to a gene: 5. CDR3 residues: CASSLAPGQNNSPLHF. The CDR3 DNA follows: TGCGCCAGCAGCTTGGCCCCGGGACAGAATAATTCACCCCTCCACTTT.

This clone appeared a single time. V and J are TRBV6-5 and TRBJ1-6, with D possibly TRBD1 on 5 matching bases. This CDR3 has 14 residues. V lost 3 bases and J 10 bases, leaving 13 bases between the germline ends. Germline V gives CDR1 MNHEY, CDR2 SVGAGI. The CDR3 sequence is CASSYRQGGSPLHF. In DNA, the CDR3 is TGTGCCAGCAGTTATAGGCAGGGCGGATCACCCCTCCACTTT.

This clone is a singleton in its sample. The J gene is TRBJ2-1, the V gene TRBV5-1, with 9 nucleotides matching TRBD2. This CDR3 has 15 amino acids. From germline, CDR1 is SGHRS and CDR2 YFSETQ. After removal of 4 bases from V and 7 bases from J, the junction contained 9 bases not matched to a gene. The CDR3 protein is CASSAPSGGWNEQFF. Written as DNA, the CDR3 is TGCGCCAGCAGCGCCCCCAGCGGGGGGTGGAATGAGCAGTTCTTC.

This chain links TRBV5-8 with TRBJ1-2, with a tentative D call TRBD1 (6 bases). The CDR3 runs 14 residues. CDR1 and CDR2 (germline): SGHTS, YDEGEE. Trimming stripped 5 bases from V and 4 bases from J, with 15 bases between. Written as DNA, the CDR3 is TGTGCCAGCAGGGGTGCAGGGGTCCTCTATGGCTACACCTTC. Protein product: CASRGAGVLYGYTF.

The rearrangement uses TRBV28 and TRBJ1-5; D gene ambiguous. Trimming stripped 11 bases from V and 4 bases from J, with 9 bases between. Germline CDR1 is MDHEN and CDR2 is SYDVKM. CDR3 length: 11 amino acids. The CDR3 DNA follows: TGTGCCGGCGGGGTTAATCAGCCCCAGCATTTT. Amino acids: CAGGVNQPQHF. Combining the CDR3 with reference TRBV28 and TRBJ1-5 gives the whole variable domain DVKVTQSSRYLVKRTGEKVFLECVQDMDHENMFWYRQDPGLGLRLIYFSYDVKMKEKGDIPEGYSVSREKKERFSLILESASTNQTSMYLCAGGVNQPQHFGDGTRLSIL.

The rearrangement links TRBV28 to TRBJ2-3, with 13 bases identical to TRBD2. This CDR3 has 15 residues. The germline V gene has CDR1 MDHEN and CDR2 SYDVKM. Unmatched junction bases numbered 7, after V lost 10 bases and J lost 3 bases. CDR3 sequence (DNA): TGTGCCACCCGGGGACTAGCGGGGACAACAGATACGCAGTATTTT. Residues: CATRGLAGTTDTQYF.

This rearrangement joins TRBV28 to TRBJ2-7; TRBD2 matches at 9 bases. The CDR3 extends over 15 amino acids. Trimming took 3 bases from V and 4 from J; bases not matched to a gene: 7. CDR1 and CDR2 (germline): MDHEN, SYDVKM. The CDR3 reads CASSLRAGGLYEQYF. CDR3 bases: TGTGCCAGCAGTTTGAGGGCGGGGGGGTTGTACGAGCAGTACTTC.

V and J are TRBV11-2 and TRBJ1-2; TRBD1 is a possible D gene (6 bases). CDR1 and CDR2 (germline): SGHAT, FQNNGV. Trimming removed 4 bases from V and 5 bases from J, with 23 bases in between. CDR3 length: 17 residues. The CDR3 DNA reads TGTGCCAGCAGCTCCCCCCGAATAAGGCAGGGGTGGTATGGCTACACCTTC. Translation gives CASSSPRIRQGWYGYTF.

V gene TRBV30 combines with J gene TRBJ1-6; D uncertain. Germline assignment: CDR1 GTSNPN and CDR2 SVGIG (reference sequence). V gave up 3 bases and J gave up 10 bases, with 13 bases separating them. This CDR3 has 13 amino acids. Written as DNA, the CDR3 is TGTGCCTGGAGCGGCAGGAACAACTCACCCCTCCACTTT. It is translated as CAWSGRNNSPLHF.

This chain joins TRBV5-6 and TRBJ2-7; 10 nucleotides match TRBD2. The V segment lost 4 bases and the J segment 4 bases; nucleotides outside the gene matches: 8. The CDR3 runs 15 residues. The germline CDR1 and CDR2 sequences are SGHDT and YYEEEE. The CDR3 DNA reads TGTGCCAGCAGCCCTGCTTCTAGCGGGGGTTACGAGCAGTACTTC. Its protein product is CASSPASSGGYEQYF.

This chain links TRBV12-3 or TRBV12-4 with TRBJ1-1; 7 nucleotides agree with TRBD1. The CDR3 length is 12 residues. Losses at the gene ends were 8 bases for V and 3 bases for J; bases not matched to a gene: 3. The DNA for the CDR3 is TGTGCCAGCGACAGGGTGGACACTGAAGCTTTCTTT. Translated: CASDRVDTEAFF.